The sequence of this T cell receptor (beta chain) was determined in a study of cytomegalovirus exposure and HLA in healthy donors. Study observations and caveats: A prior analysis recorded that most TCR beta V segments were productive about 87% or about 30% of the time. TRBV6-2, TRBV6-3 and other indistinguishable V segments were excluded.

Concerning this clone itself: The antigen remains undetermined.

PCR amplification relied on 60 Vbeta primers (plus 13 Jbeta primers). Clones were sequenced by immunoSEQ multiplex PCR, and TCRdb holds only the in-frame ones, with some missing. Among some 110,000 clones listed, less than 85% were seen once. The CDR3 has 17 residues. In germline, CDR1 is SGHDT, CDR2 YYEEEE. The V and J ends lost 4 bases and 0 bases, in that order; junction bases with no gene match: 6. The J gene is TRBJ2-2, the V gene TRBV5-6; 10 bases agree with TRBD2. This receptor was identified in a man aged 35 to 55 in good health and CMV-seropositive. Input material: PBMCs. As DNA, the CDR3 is TGTGCCAGCAGCGTTTTGGGGACTAGCGCGAACACCGGGGAGCTGTTTTTT. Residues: CASSVLGTSANTGELFF.